This entry is about one TCR beta chain. The target antigen is unknown. Germline assignment: CDR1 MGHRA and CDR2 YSYEKL. With V trimmed by 4 bases and J by 6 bases, 4 bases remained unmatched. The CDR3 spans 14 residues. Unique molecular identifiers featured in each of the TCR beta cDNA libraries. One entry per CDR3 protein results from TCRdb running MiXCR on the PCR reads. The repertoire holds over 300,000 distinct CDR3 sequences, with around 37% as singletons. This sample is drawn from a study of post-analysis software for immune sequencing data. Findings and caveats of the study: Five or six TRBV segments, TRBV5-6, TRBV5-1 and TRBV20-1 among them, were found more frequent in patients than controls. When compared against controls, multiple sclerosis patients showed significantly lower normalized Chao1 diversity. Strong co-clustering by F measure was seen for same-batch samples.

This chain links TRBV4-1 with TRBJ2-1, with TRBD1 matching 9 bases. Sequencing was performed on blood. This TCR was sampled from a girl aged 5 to 17 with multiple sclerosis. The CDR3 loop is CASSPGDRVNEQFF. The CDR3 DNA sequence: TGCGCCAGCAGCCCGGGGGACAGGGTCAATGAGCAGTTCTTC.